One sample yielded the 13 T cell receptor beta chains listed below, sequenced in a study of beta chain features in type 1 diabetes (dated by TCRdb to the late 2010s). Libraries were made using the immunoSEQ multiplex PCR assay. The entire isolated RNA was reverse transcribed using the High Capacity cDNA Reverse Transcription Kit, and thus expressed TCRB transcripts were sequenced. In TCRdb, the immuneACCESS table is reduced to in-frame sequences with V and J assigned. These tables do not hold every clone; where another copy was compared, an unresolved V gene accounts for under half, and the others remain unexplained. The sample table contains around 190,000 clones; only one count was recorded for roughly an eighth of them. The ten largest clones add up to about 0.58% of the sample. Sequenced sample: central memory CD4+ T cells from blood. The receptors were sampled from a woman in her late teens or twenties in good health.

This clone was detected a few times. In the same sample, other DNA sequences code for this CDR3. The chain has TRBV7-9 and TRBJ2-7, with D tentatively TRBD2 (6 bases). The CDR3 spans 13 residues. The germline V and J ends were trimmed by 5 bases and 0 bases, with 8 bases remaining between them. CDR1 SEHNR and CDR2 FQNEAQ come from the germline V gene (reference sequence). The CDR3 is CASSRDSSYEQYF. DNA for the CDR3: TGTGCCAGCAGCAGGGACTCCTCCTACGAGCAGTACTTC.

The chain links TRBV15 to TRBJ1-1, with 7 bases aligning to TRBD1. V trimming: 4 bases; J trimming: 1 base; junction bases outside the gene matches: 3. The length of the CDR3 is 14 residues. Germline V gene lookup returns CDR1 LNHNV and CDR2 YYDKDF (reference sequence). CDR3 sequence (DNA): TGTGCCACCAGCATCCGGACAGGGAACACTGAAGCTTTCTTT. Amino acids: CATSIRTGNTEAFF.

This clone has only a few counts. The chain couples TRBV2 to TRBJ1-1, with D possibly matching TRBD1 (5 bases). This CDR3 has 13 residues. Trimming pared 5 bases from V and 1 base from J, leaving 8 bases between. Germline V CDR1 and CDR2: SNHLY, FYNNEI. The CDR3 nucleotides read TGTGCCAGCAGTATAGACAGGAACACTGAAGCTTTCTTT. Translated, it gives CASSIDRNTEAFF.

This clone was counted only a few times. This chain joins TRBV28 and TRBJ2-3; D is perhaps TRBD2 (5 bases). Germline values: CDR1 MDHEN, CDR2 SYDVKM. CDR3 size: 12 residues. Trimming stripped 7 bases from V and 0 bases from J, with 5 bases between. Here the CDR3 reads CASTSSTDTQYF. The CDR3 DNA follows: TGTGCCAGCACTAGCAGCACAGATACGCAGTATTTT. Complete variable domain (other parts from reference TRBV28 and TRBJ2-3): DVKVTQSSRYLVKRTGEKVFLECVQDMDHENMFWYRQDPGLGLRLIYFSYDVKMKEKGDIPEGYSVSREKKERFSLILESASTNQTSMYLCASTSSTDTQYFGPGTRLTVL.

The rearrangement uses TRBV7-9 and TRBJ2-1; 10 bases are shared with TRBD2. CDR3 length equals 16 residues. In germline, CDR1 is SEHNR, CDR2 FQNEAQ (reference sequence). With 5 bases clipped from V and 7 bases from J, the junction kept 11 bases outside the gene matches. As DNA, the CDR3 is TGTGCCAGCAGCCGACCAGCGGGAGGGCCGGGAAATGAGCAGTTCTTC. Translating it yields CASSRPAGGPGNEQFF.

V and J are TRBV7-9 and TRBJ1-5; unclear D gene. Between the trimmed V and J ends, which lost 2 bases and 4 bases, there was a span of 6 bases. CDR3 length: 13 amino acids. The germline gives CDR1 SEHNR, CDR2 FQNEAQ (reference sequence). CDR3 amino acids: CASSLWANQPQHF. The CDR3 nucleotides are TGTGCCAGCAGCTTATGGGCGAATCAGCCCCAGCATTTT.

This clone was seen more than once but under ten times. V and J are TRBV2 and TRBJ1-4, with D possibly being TRBD1 (5 bases). The CDR3 is 15 amino acids. Trimming stripped 4 bases from V and 0 bases from J, with 9 bases between. Looked up from germline, CDR1 is SNHLY and CDR2 is FYNNEI. As DNA, the CDR3 is TGTGCCAGCAGTGGGGGAGGGGCAACTAATGAAAAACTGTTTTTT. It codes for CASSGGGATNEKLFF. Complete variable domain (other parts from reference TRBV2 and TRBJ1-4): EPEVTQTPSHQVTQMGQEVILRCVPISNHLYFYWYRQILGQKVEFLVSFYNNEISEKSEIFDDQFSVERPDGSNFTLKIRSTKLEDSAMYFCASSGGGATNEKLFFGSGTQLSVL.

This sequence joins TRBV28 and TRBJ2-7; 12 positions match TRBD2. Trimming removed 6 bases from V and 3 bases from J; junction bases left unmatched: 6. Germline V CDR1 and CDR2: MDHEN, SYDVKM. The CDR3 totals 15 residues. The CDR3 nucleotides are TGTGCCAGCAGCGACCCTAGCGGGAGGGTCTACGAGCAGTACTTC. Translated: CASSDPSGRVYEQYF.

The V call is TRBV29-1, the J call TRBJ2-1; weak D call: TRBD2 (5 bases). V was pared by 2 bases and J by 9 bases, with 17 bases between. The CDR3 contains 14 residues. CDR1 and CDR2 (germline): SQVTM, ANQGSEA. In nucleotides, the CDR3 is TGCAGCGTTGAAAGAATAGCGCCCGTGGGTGAGCAGTTCTTC. Translated, it gives CSVERIAPVGEQFF.

The V gene is TRBV11-3, the J gene TRBJ2-3, with TRBD2 identical over 10 bases. The CDR3 consists of 16 residues. Germline lookup yields CDR1 SGHNT and CDR2 YENEEA. V was clipped by 5 bases and J by 4 bases; unmatched bases: 9. The CDR3 DNA reads TGTGCCAGCAGCCCTACCCTAGCGGGAGTCTCAGATACGCAGTATTTT. Translated: CASSPTLAGVSDTQYF.

This chain uses TRBV5-6 with TRBJ1-2; D is ambiguous. Germline V gene data show CDR1 as SGHDT and CDR2 as YYEEEE. The length of the CDR3 is 14 residues. V lost 5 bases to trimming and J lost 4 bases, with 15 bases between them. DNA for the CDR3: TGTGCCAGCAGTTCTCCCTTGGGCCTCTATGGCTACACCTTC. Translating gives CASSSPLGLYGYTF.

In this sample, this clone turned up a few times. The chain joins TRBV10-3 to TRBJ1-1; a possible D gene is TRBD1 (5 bases). Germline assignment: CDR1 ENHRY and CDR2 SYGVKD. Trimming cost V 10 bases and J 1 base, with 13 bases left between them. This CDR3 is built from 13 residues. The CDR3 region is CASRTTRNTEAFF. For the CDR3, the DNA is TGTGCCAGCCGGACAACGAGGAACACTGAAGCTTTCTTT.

This clone has only a few counts. One end of the junction fails to match germline, which may point to a read error. This chain uses TRBV7-7 with TRBJ2-3; D gene ambiguous. CDR3 length equals 15 residues. The germline V gene has CDR1 SSHAT and CDR2 FNYEAQ (reference sequence). Here the CDR3 DNA reads TGTGCTAGCAGCTTTCGTCCGGGTCCCACAGATACGCAGTATTTT. Translating gives CASSFRPGPTDTQYF.